Presented here are 18 T cell receptor beta chains from one specimen sequenced in a study of response to subunit inactivated influenza vaccine. TCRdb ran MiXCR on the RT-PCR reads and lists one entry per CDR3 protein. The top ten clones hold 10% to 13% of a sample with a few hundred thousand distinct CDR3 sequences, approximately 21% of them seen once. The sample here was PBMCs from blood, taken less than 22 months after vaccination. These TCRs come from a man between 50 and 69 years old who received an inactivated influenza vaccine.

CDR3 amino acids: CASSEARGITEAFF. Written as DNA, the CDR3 is TGCGCCAGCAGTGAGGCCAGGGGGATCACTGAAGCTTTCTTT. The chain has TRBV10-2 and TRBJ1-1; 7 positions agree with TRBD1. With 2 bases clipped from V and 4 bases from J, the junction kept 4 bases outside the gene matches. CDR3 length: 14 residues. Germline V lookup: CDR1 WSHSY, CDR2 SAAADI.

V is TRBV6-2 or TRBV6-3 and J is TRBJ2-3; no clear D gene. Germline V CDR1 and CDR2: MNHEY, SVGEGT. This CDR3 has 13 amino acids. V was cut by 2 bases and J by 5 bases, with 8 bases left in between. The CDR3 loop is CASSYEKRDTQYF. The CDR3 DNA follows: TGTGCCAGCAGTTACGAGAAGAGAGATACGCAGTATTTT.

This clonotype was detected a few times. V usage is TRBV4-3 and J usage is TRBJ1-5, with 8 positions matching TRBD1. The CDR3 consists of 16 residues. V lost 0 bases and J lost 2; bases outside the gene matches: 3. From germline, CDR1 is LGHNA and CDR2 YSLEER. The CDR3 DNA follows: TGCGCCAGCAGCCAAGAGGCGGGACAGGGCAATCAGCCCCAGCATTTT. As protein: CASSQEAGQGNQPQHF.

The DNA of the CDR3 is TGTGCCAGCAGTTTCTTCGGTGGAGCGGGAGTCCCCCGAACAAACAATGAGCAGTTCTTC. Its translation is CASSFFGGAGVPRTNNEQFF. The gene calls are TRBV28 and TRBJ2-1; 8 positions match TRBD2. This CDR3 comprises 20 residues. Germline assignment: CDR1 MDHEN and CDR2 SYDVKM. V trimming: 3 bases; J trimming: 5 bases; junction bases outside the gene matches: 21. The variable domain in full, with the rest retrieved from reference TRBV28 and TRBJ2-1, is DVKVTQSSRYLVKRTGEKVFLECVQDMDHENMFWYRQDPGLGLRLIYFSYDVKMKEKGDIPEGYSVSREKKERFSLILESASTNQTSMYLCASSFFGGAGVPRTNNEQFFGPGTRLTVL.

This clonotype was recorded at least ten times. This chain joins TRBV5-1 and TRBJ2-5, with unresolved D. The CDR3 sequence is 15 residues long. The germline gives CDR1 SGHRS, CDR2 YFSETQ. The V end was cut by 4 bases, the J end by 2 bases, with 15 bases between. CDR3 DNA sequence: TGCGCCAGCAGCCCGATCGAATTCGATCAAGAGACCCAGTACTTC. This codes for CASSPIEFDQETQYF.

V and J are TRBV7-2 and TRBJ2-7; perhaps TRBD1 as D (6 bases). Germline loops: CDR1 SGHTA, CDR2 FQGNSA. This CDR3 comprises 14 residues. The germline V and J ends were trimmed by 5 bases and 2 bases, with 13 bases remaining between them. The CDR3 DNA follows: TGTGCCAGCAGCGCTACGACAGGACCCTACGAGCAGTACTTC. This translates into CASSATTGPYEQYF.

This chain links TRBV19 with TRBJ2-1; no clear D. The CDR3 is 12 residues long. Trimming took 3 bases from V and 9 from J, leaving 9 bases between them. Germline assignment: CDR1 LNHDA and CDR2 SQIVND (reference sequence). The CDR3 is CASSIRDAEQFF. The CDR3 DNA is TGTGCCAGTAGTATTAGAGACGCTGAGCAGTTCTTC.

As regards this clonotype: It may be a read error: a sequence one base away is much more abundant. The final CDR3 position lacks the conserved phenylalanine or tryptophan, pointing to a likely read error. The chain is built from TRBV29-1 and TRBJ1-5; D uncertain. This CDR3 region has 14 residues. Trimming cost V 7 bases and J 0 bases, with 13 bases left between them. Germline V lookup: CDR1 SQVTM, CDR2 ANQGSEA. The CDR3 sequence: CSAMDGNSNQPQHV. The CDR3 DNA sequence: TGCAGCGCAATGGACGGCAATAGCAATCAGCCCCAGCATGTT.

This clonotype came up a few times. The genes are TRBV29-1 and TRBJ2-1; D gene uncertain. The germline CDR1 and CDR2 sequences are SQVTM and ANQGSEA. The CDR3 runs to 10 residues. The V and J ends lost 5 bases and 5 bases respectively, with 4 bases between them. CDR3 bases: TGCAGCGTTCGCAACAATGAGCAGTTCTTC. It translates to CSVRNNEQFF.

V usage is TRBV5-5 and J usage is TRBJ1-4; 9 bases map to TRBD1. CDR1 SGHKS and CDR2 YYEKEE come from the germline V gene (reference sequence). The CDR3 contains 14 residues. V lost 2 bases, J lost 8 bases, and 4 bases stayed unmatched. The CDR3 nucleotides read TGTGCCAGCAGCTTCGGGACAGGGCGGGAAAAACTGTTTTTT. This codes for CASSFGTGREKLFF.

This clonotype was recorded many times. V and J are TRBV15 and TRBJ1-2, with unresolved D. V lost 0 bases and J 5 bases, leaving 7 bases between the germline ends. Germline V gene sequence: CDR1 LNHNV, CDR2 YYDKDF (reference sequence). The CDR3 is 13 residues long. This CDR3 is CATSREQLYGYTF. In DNA, the CDR3 is TGTGCCACCAGCAGAGAACAGTTATATGGCTACACCTTC.

This chain links TRBV20-1 with TRBJ2-5; D might be TRBD2 (5 bases). The germline CDR1 and CDR2 sequences are DFQATT and SNEGSKA (reference sequence). V gave up 5 bases and J gave up 3 bases, with 10 bases separating them. The CDR3 totals 12 residues. The CDR3 loop reads CSADAGEETQYF. CDR3 coding DNA: TGCAGTGCTGACGCCGGGGAAGAGACCCAGTACTTC.

The J gene is TRBJ2-1, the V gene TRBV11-3; D gene uncertain. Germline CDR1 is SGHNT and CDR2 is YENEEA. V lost 6 bases to trimming and J lost 4 bases, with 10 bases between them. The length of the CDR3 is 13 residues. The CDR3 is CASSTNAYNEQFF. The CDR3 DNA reads TGTGCCAGCAGTACTAACGCTTACAATGAGCAGTTCTTC.

This clonotype was seen a few times. The chain couples TRBV18 to TRBJ2-7; TRBD1 matches 9 bases. This CDR3 region has 14 residues. The V segment lost 4 bases and the J segment 5 bases; nucleotides outside the gene matches: 6. The germline gives CDR1 KGHSH, CDR2 LQKENI. CDR3 region: CASSRLDRGHEQYF. In nucleotides, the CDR3 is TGTGCCAGCTCACGCCTGGACAGGGGCCACGAGCAGTACTTC.

The chain recombines TRBV5-1 with TRBJ2-1; 10 bases line up with TRBD1. This CDR3 region has 19 residues. Per the germline V gene, CDR1 is SGHRS and CDR2 is YFSETQ. Trimming took 2 bases from V and 4 from J; bases not matched to a gene: 15. This CDR3 reads CASSFRTGGYGPEYNEQFF. CDR3 sequence (DNA): TGCGCCAGCAGCTTCAGGACAGGGGGGTACGGCCCCGAATACAATGAGCAGTTCTTC.

The V gene is TRBV4-2, the J gene TRBJ2-5; weak D call: TRBD2 (7 bases). This CDR3 is 17 amino acids long. Trimming shortened V by 2 bases and J by 2 bases, and 18 bases separated the two germline ends. CDR1 LGHNA and CDR2 YNFKEQ come from the germline V gene. For the CDR3, the DNA is TGTGCCAGCAGCCAAAGGGGGACTGGCGGGAGTCAAGAGACCCAGTACTTC. Its protein product is CASSQRGTGGSQETQYF.

This sequence joins TRBV9 and TRBJ2-1; a weak D match, TRBD1 (6 bases). Between the trimmed V and J ends, which lost 4 bases and 0 bases, there was a span of 11 bases. This CDR3 has 15 amino acids. CDR1 SGDLS and CDR2 YYNGEE come from the germline V gene. CDR3 coding DNA: TGTGCCAGCAGCCCACAGGGTAGCTCCTACAATGAGCAGTTCTTC. It translates to CASSPQGSSYNEQFF.

Only a few counts were recorded for this clonotype. The chain joins TRBV9 to TRBJ1-6; D remains unclear. The CDR3 is made up of 13 amino acids. The germline gives CDR1 SGDLS, CDR2 YYNGEE. The V end lost 0 bases, the J end lost 12 bases, and 10 bases lay between the germline ends. The CDR3 DNA reads TGTGCCAGCAGCGTAGTAGCAGGCGGACCCCTCCACTTT. Protein product: CASSVVAGGPLHF.